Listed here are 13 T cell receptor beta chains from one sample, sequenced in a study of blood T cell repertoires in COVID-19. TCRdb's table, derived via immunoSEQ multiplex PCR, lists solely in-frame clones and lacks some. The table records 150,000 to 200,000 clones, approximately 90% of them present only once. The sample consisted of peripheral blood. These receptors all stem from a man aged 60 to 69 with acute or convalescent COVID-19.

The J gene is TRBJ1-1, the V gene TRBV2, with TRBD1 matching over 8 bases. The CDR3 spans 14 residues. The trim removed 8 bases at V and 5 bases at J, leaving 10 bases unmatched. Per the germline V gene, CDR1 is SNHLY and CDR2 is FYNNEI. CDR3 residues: CASGQYQGATEAFF. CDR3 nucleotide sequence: TGTGCCAGCGGCCAATACCAGGGGGCAACTGAAGCTTTCTTT.

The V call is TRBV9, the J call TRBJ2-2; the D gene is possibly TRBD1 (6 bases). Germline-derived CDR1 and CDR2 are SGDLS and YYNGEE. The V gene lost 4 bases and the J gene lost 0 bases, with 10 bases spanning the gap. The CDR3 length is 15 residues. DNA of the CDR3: TGTGCCAGCAGCCCGTGGACAGCGAACACCGGGGAGCTGTTTTTT. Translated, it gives CASSPWTANTGELFF.

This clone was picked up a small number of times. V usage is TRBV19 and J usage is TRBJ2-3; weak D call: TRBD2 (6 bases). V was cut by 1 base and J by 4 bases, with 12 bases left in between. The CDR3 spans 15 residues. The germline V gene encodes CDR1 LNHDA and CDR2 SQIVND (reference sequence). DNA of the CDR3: TGTGCCAGTAGTATAGGGACGGGAGACTCAGATACGCAGTATTTT. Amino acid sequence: CASSIGTGDSDTQYF.

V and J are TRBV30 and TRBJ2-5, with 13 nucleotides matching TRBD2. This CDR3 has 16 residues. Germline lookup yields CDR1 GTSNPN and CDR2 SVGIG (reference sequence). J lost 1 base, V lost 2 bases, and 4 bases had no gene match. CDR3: CAWSSTSGGGQETQYF. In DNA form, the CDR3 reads TGTGCCTGGAGTTCCACTAGCGGGGGGGGCCAAGAGACCCAGTACTTC.

The CDR3 loop is CASSLEGIAYTEAFF. Written as DNA, the CDR3 is TGCGCCAGCAGCTTGGAAGGGATAGCGTACACTGAAGCTTTCTTT. The chain carries TRBV5-1 and TRBJ1-1; D uncertain. Germline lookup yields CDR1 SGHRS and CDR2 YFSETQ. This CDR3 is 15 amino acids long. V dropped 0 bases and J dropped 3 bases, with 12 bases sitting between them. Full variable domain (rest looked up from reference TRBV5-1 and TRBJ1-1): KAGVTQTPRYLIKTRGQQVTLSCSPISGHRSVSWYQQTPGQGLQFLFEYFSETQRNKGNFPGRFSGRQFSNSRSEMNVSTLELGDSALYLCASSLEGIAYTEAFFGQGTRLTVV.

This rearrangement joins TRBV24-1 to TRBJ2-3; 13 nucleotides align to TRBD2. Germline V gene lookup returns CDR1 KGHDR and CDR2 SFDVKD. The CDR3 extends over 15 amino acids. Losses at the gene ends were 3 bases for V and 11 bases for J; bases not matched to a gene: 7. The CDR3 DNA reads TGTGCCACCAGTGATCCATCTGGACTAGCGGGAGAGCAGTATTTT. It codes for CATSDPSGLAGEQYF.

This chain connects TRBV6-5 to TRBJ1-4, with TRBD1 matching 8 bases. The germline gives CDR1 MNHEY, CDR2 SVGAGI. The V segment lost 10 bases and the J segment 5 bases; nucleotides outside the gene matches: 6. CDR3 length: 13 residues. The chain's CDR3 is CAIAGGFNEKLFF. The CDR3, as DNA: TGTGCCATCGCAGGGGGCTTCAATGAAAAACTGTTTTTT.

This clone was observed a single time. CDR3 DNA: TGTGCCGCCAAAGCGGGAGGATGGACAGATACGCAGTATTTT. It is translated as CAAKAGGWTDTQYF. The rearrangement links TRBV6-5 to TRBJ2-3; 9 nucleotides line up with TRBD2. Germline lookup yields CDR1 MNHEY and CDR2 SVGAGI. V dropped 11 bases and J dropped 3; count of bases not matched to a gene: 9. The CDR3 has 14 amino acids.

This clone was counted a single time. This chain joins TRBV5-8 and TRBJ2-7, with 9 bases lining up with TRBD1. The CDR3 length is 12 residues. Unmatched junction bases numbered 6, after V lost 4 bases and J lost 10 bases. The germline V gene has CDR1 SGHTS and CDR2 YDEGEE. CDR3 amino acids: CASSQGTGPQYV. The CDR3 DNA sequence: TGTGCCAGCAGCCAAGGGACAGGGCCACAGTACGTC.

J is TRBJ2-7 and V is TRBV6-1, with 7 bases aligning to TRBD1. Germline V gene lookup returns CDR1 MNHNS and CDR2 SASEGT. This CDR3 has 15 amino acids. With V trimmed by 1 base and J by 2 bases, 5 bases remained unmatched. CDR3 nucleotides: TGTGCCAGCAGTGAAGTCCCGGGACAGACCTACGAGCAGTACTTC. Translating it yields CASSEVPGQTYEQYF.

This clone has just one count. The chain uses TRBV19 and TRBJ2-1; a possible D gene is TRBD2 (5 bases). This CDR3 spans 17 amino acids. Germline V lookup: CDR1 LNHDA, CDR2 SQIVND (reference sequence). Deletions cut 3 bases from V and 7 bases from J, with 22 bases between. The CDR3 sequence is CASSIKDYRPHRNEQFF. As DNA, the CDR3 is TGTGCCAGTAGTATTAAAGACTACCGACCCCATCGGAATGAGCAGTTCTTC.

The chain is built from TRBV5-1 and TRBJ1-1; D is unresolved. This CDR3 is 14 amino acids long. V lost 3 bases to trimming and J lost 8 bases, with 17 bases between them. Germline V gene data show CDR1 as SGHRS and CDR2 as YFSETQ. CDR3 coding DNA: TGCGCCAGCAGCTACCCCGACACCACGGGAGAAGCTTTCTTT. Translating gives CASSYPDTTGEAFF.

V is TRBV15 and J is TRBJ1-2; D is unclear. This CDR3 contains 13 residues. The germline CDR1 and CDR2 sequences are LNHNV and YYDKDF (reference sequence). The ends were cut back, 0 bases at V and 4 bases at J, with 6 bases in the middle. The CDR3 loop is CATSREQFYGYTF. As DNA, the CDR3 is TGTGCCACCAGCAGAGAACAGTTCTATGGCTACACCTTC. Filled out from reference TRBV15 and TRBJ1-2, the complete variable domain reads DAMVIQNPRYQVTQFGKPVTLSCSQTLNHNVMYWYQQKSSQAPKLLFHYYDKDFNNEADTPDNFQSRRPNTSFCFLDIRSPGLGDTAMYLCATSREQFYGYTFGSGTRLTVV.